This T cell receptor beta chain emerged from a study of T cell repertoires in cytomegalovirus infection (dated by TCRdb to 2018 to 2020). Study-level background: Recently identified HLA-C-restricted CMV epitopes, whose presentation resists viral immunomodulation, were targeted by peptide stimulations together with well-studied HLA-B-restricted epitopes. Donor HLA type was relevant to the analysis, as public TCR beta signatures indicated carriage of CMV infection together with the matching HLA type.

The full study reports these points: The ex vivo response was dominated by HLA-C-restricted CMV-specific TCR beta clonotypes, and the single most frequent clonotype in two of eight donors was supplied by these HLA-C-restricted clonotypes. In both this cohort and an independent cohort of 350 to 400 donors, the cumulative frequency of public TCR beta family members distinguished carriers of CMV infection plus the relevant HLA type.

Only one count was recorded for this clonotype. Its target antigen remains unknown. No base quality information exists; no much larger clone differs at one position. One read alone provides weak support. The data were produced on an Illumina HiSeq 1500. TCRdb trimmed the raw reads at Q25, called clones with MiXCR and kept productive beta chains. Every distinct CDR3 protein forms one entry, paired with its most common genes and DNA. This sample has about 920,000 distinct CDR3 sequences in its table, and about a third of those were observed once. The top ten constitute about an eighth of the sample. The treatment or condition label for this specimen denotes: in vitro stimulation with specific CMV peptide epitopes to enrich CMV-specific T cells. This clonotype originated in a human donor in good health (CMV status not recorded). Some clones in this sample may be carry-over from other donors' samples. This specimen consisted of cultured CD8+ T cells from PBMCs, obtained from culture after CMV antigen stimulation.

The CDR3 in this case is CASSLRGDSRSSPLHF. In nucleotides, the sequence is TGTGCCAGCAGTTTAAGAGGGGATAGTCGGAGTTCACCCCTCCACTTT. The chain links TRBV28 with TRBJ1-6; a weak D assignment points to TRBD1 (5 bases agree). CDR1 is given as MDHEN and CDR2 as SYDVKM, both from the germline V gene. The trim is 2 bases for V and 9 bases for J, with a gap of 17 bases between the germline ends. The CDR3 numbers 16 residues from cysteine through phenylalanine. Of all the DNA, just the CDR3 is kept, 48 bases in frame from base 1.